Shown below are 32 T cell receptor beta chains from a single sample sequenced in a study of early T cells in non-severe SARS-CoV-2 infection. TCRdb recomputed calls from the 5' RACE reads with MiXCR, one row per CDR3 protein. The data contain 29,000 or so distinct CDR3 sequences, more than 4.5% of them singletons. The sequencing input was whole blood. These receptor sequences come from an adult who was a healthcare worker with PCR-confirmed SARS-CoV-2 infection or an uninfected control (not recorded which).

This clonotype was counted many times. The chain combines TRBV12-3 or TRBV12-4 with TRBJ1-5; no definite D call. This CDR3 contains 12 residues. V dropped 3 bases and J dropped 6 bases, with 6 bases sitting between them. DNA of the CDR3: TGTGCCAGCAGTTTTCACGGTCAGCCCCAGCATTTT. Protein product: CASSFHGQPQHF.

The table lists this clonotype with many counts. The genes are TRBV14 and TRBJ2-7; D possibly corresponds to TRBD1 (5 bases). The V gene's germline CDR1 is SGHDN and CDR2 FVKESK. Trimming took off 3 bases at V and 2 bases at J, with 14 bases between the two ends. This CDR3 spans 15 amino acids. CDR3 protein: CASSHPGHSTYEQYF. Written as DNA, the CDR3 is TGTGCCAGCAGCCACCCAGGACACTCTACCTACGAGCAGTACTTC.

The chain is built from TRBV5-1 and TRBJ2-2, with D possibly being TRBD2 (6 bases). This CDR3 has 16 residues. Trimming left V 4 bases short and J 7 bases short, with 20 bases between. Germline V lookup: CDR1 SGHRS, CDR2 YFSETQ. The CDR3 sequence is CASSPGLLGMGGELFF. In nucleotides, the CDR3 is TGCGCCAGCAGCCCGGGACTCCTGGGTATGGGCGGGGAGCTGTTTTTT.

This clonotype was counted a few times. J is TRBJ1-1 and V is TRBV4-1, with 7 bases identical to TRBD1. The CDR3 loop spans 17 amino acids. From germline, CDR1 is MGHRA and CDR2 YSYEKL. V lost 5 bases, J lost 3 bases, and 15 bases stayed unmatched. This chain's CDR3 is CASSTAWIQGRYTEAFF. The CDR3 DNA reads TGCGCCAGCAGCACCGCTTGGATACAGGGGAGGTACACTGAAGCTTTCTTT.

This clonotype was counted many times. This sequence joins TRBV11-2 and TRBJ1-6; D is possibly TRBD1 (6 bases). Germline CDR1 reads SGHAT; CDR2 reads FQNNGV. Deletions cut 5 bases from V and 9 bases from J, with 14 bases between. The CDR3 contains 14 residues. Here the CDR3 reads CASSNFGGPSPLHF. CDR3 DNA: TGTGCCAGCAGCAATTTTGGGGGGCCTTCACCCCTCCACTTT.

This clonotype occurred many times. The chain combines TRBV21-1 with TRBJ2-7; TRBD1, the D gene given by the table, was not confirmed from the DNA. TRBV21-1 is a pseudogene locus. The CDR3 is made up of 16 amino acids. The CDR3 protein is CASSRMTGGASYEQYF. Written as DNA, the CDR3 is TGTGCCAGCAGCAGAATGACAGGGGGCGCTTCCTACGAGCAGTACTTC.

This clonotype has more than one count but fewer than ten. This chain uses TRBV10-3 with TRBJ1-1; maybe TRBD1 (5 bases). CDR1 is ENHRY and CDR2 is SYGVKD in the germline V gene. The CDR3 spans 16 residues. Trimming shortened V by 4 bases and J by 2 bases, and 17 bases separated the two germline ends. CDR3 sequence: CAISASVGVSNTEAFF. CDR3 DNA sequence: TGTGCCATCAGTGCTTCGGTGGGGGTATCTAACACTGAAGCTTTCTTT.

Remarks on this clonotype: Being one base from a much bigger clone, this may be a read error. This chain connects TRBV11-2 to TRBJ2-7; D is undetermined. CDR3 length: 13 residues. Germline loops: CDR1 SGHAT, CDR2 FQNNGV. CDR3 amino acids: CACSLGSNYEQYF. The CDR3, as DNA: TGTGCCTGCAGCTTGGGCAGCAACTACGAGCAGTACTTC.

By sample fraction, this clonotype is medium-sized (0.01 to 0.1%). The rearrangement joins TRBV20-1 to TRBJ2-3; TRBD2 aligns across 7 bases. CDR1 DFQATT and CDR2 SNEGSKA come from the germline V gene (reference sequence). The trim removed 6 bases at V and 0 bases at J, leaving 9 bases unmatched. This CDR3 has 15 amino acids. The CDR3: CSASIAGPSTDTQYF. In DNA form, the CDR3 reads TGCAGTGCATCCATAGCGGGCCCTAGCACAGATACGCAGTATTTT.

This clonotype was counted a few times. The CDR3 DNA is TGCAGTGCCCCCGAGACAGCCAACAATTCACCCCTCCACTTT. It is translated as CSAPETANNSPLHF. This chain joins TRBV20-1 and TRBJ1-6; D may be TRBD1 (5 bases). Germline loops: CDR1 DFQATT, CDR2 SNEGSKA (reference sequence). Trimming took off 6 bases at V and 7 bases at J, with 16 bases between the two ends. This CDR3 is 14 amino acids long.

This clonotype showed up many times. This chain uses TRBV7-2 with TRBJ2-2, with D possibly TRBD2 on 5 matching bases. The germline CDR1 and CDR2 sequences are SGHTA and FQGNSA. There are 15 residues in the CDR3. Trimming pared 1 base from V and 7 bases from J, leaving 13 bases between. CDR3 amino acids: CASSLVAGKGGELFF. CDR3 DNA sequence: TGTGCCAGCAGCTTAGTGGCGGGCAAGGGCGGGGAGCTGTTTTTT.

The chain is built from TRBV30 and TRBJ1-1; D call uncertain. The CDR3 runs 11 residues. Germline CDR1 and CDR2: GTSNPN and SVGIG (reference sequence). V lost 0 bases and J 6 bases, leaving 5 bases between the germline ends. The DNA of the CDR3 is TGTGCCTGGAGTGTGCGGGCTGAAGCTTTCTTT. Encoded protein: CAWSVRAEAFF.

This clonotype was seen only a few times. This chain joins TRBV29-1 and TRBJ2-1; TRBD2 matches 10 bases. The CDR3 length is 14 residues. Germline trimming cut 5 bases from V and 9 bases from J; bases unmatched to any gene: 10. Germline-derived CDR1 and CDR2 are SQVTM and ANQGSEA. The CDR3 is CSVFKREGLFEQFF. CDR3 coding DNA: TGCAGCGTTTTTAAGCGGGAGGGCCTCTTTGAGCAGTTCTTC.

This clonotype appeared many times. The chain carries TRBV4-2 and TRBJ2-3; 11 bases are a match to TRBD2. The CDR3 consists of 18 residues. Germline lookup yields CDR1 LGHNA and CDR2 YNFKEQ. J gave up 1 base and V 0 bases, and 6 bases lay outside the gene matches. The CDR3 spells CASSQENPGLAGTDTQYF. The CDR3 bases are TGTGCCAGCAGCCAAGAAAATCCGGGACTAGCGGGCACAGATACGCAGTATTTT.

This clonotype was found a few times. The chain combines TRBV13 with TRBJ2-5; D is unclear. The CDR3 covers 16 residues. V gave up 2 bases and J gave up 2 bases, with 15 bases separating them. CDR1 is PRHDT and CDR2 is FYEKMQ in the germline V gene (reference sequence). This chain's CDR3 is CASSLSAVQFQETQYF. In DNA form, the CDR3 reads TGTGCCAGCAGCTTAAGCGCAGTACAGTTTCAAGAGACCCAGTACTTC.

This clonotype has at least ten counts. The gene calls are TRBV5-1 and TRBJ2-1; D possibly corresponds to TRBD1 (5 bases). The CDR3 length is 14 residues. V gave up 0 bases and J gave up 9 bases, with 13 bases separating them. In germline, CDR1 is SGHRS, CDR2 YFSETQ. The CDR3 sequence is CASSLDRQGGEQFF. The DNA of the CDR3 is TGCGCCAGCAGCTTGGATAGGCAGGGCGGTGAGCAGTTCTTC.

This clonotype showed up many times. This chain uses TRBV24-1 with TRBJ2-5, with D possibly being TRBD1 (5 bases). Per the germline V gene, CDR1 is KGHDR and CDR2 is SFDVKD. Trimming left V 4 bases short and J 1 base short, with 12 bases between. The CDR3 is 15 residues long. The CDR3 loop is CATSDPTEPQETQYF. The CDR3 DNA is TGTGCCACCAGTGACCCGACAGAACCCCAAGAGACCCAGTACTTC.

This clonotype appeared many times. The rearrangement links TRBV6-2 or TRBV6-3 to TRBJ2-7, with D hard to call. This CDR3 is built from 12 residues. V lost 2 bases and J 2 bases, leaving 4 bases between the germline ends. The germline V gene has CDR1 MNHEY and CDR2 SVGEGT. The CDR3 loop reads CASSYRAYEQYF. CDR3 nucleotide sequence: TGTGCCAGCAGTTACCGAGCCTACGAGCAGTACTTC.

The chain has TRBV9 and TRBJ2-7; TRBD1 might be the D (8 bases). CDR3 length: 14 amino acids. Trimming took off 3 bases at V and 2 bases at J, with 12 bases between the two ends. The germline CDR1 and CDR2 sequences are SGDLS and YYNGEE. The CDR3 is CASSAQGGPYEQYF. The DNA for the CDR3 is TGTGCCAGCAGCGCACAGGGGGGGCCCTACGAGCAGTACTTC.

This clonotype has only a few counts. The J gene is TRBJ1-1, the V gene TRBV12-3 or TRBV12-4; possibly TRBD1 for D (5 bases). Trimming left V 3 bases short and J 5 bases short, with 13 bases between. This CDR3 spans 14 amino acids. CDR3 protein: CASSFQGERTEAFF. CDR3 DNA: TGTGCCAGCAGTTTCCAAGGGGAGAGAACTGAAGCTTTCTTT.

This clonotype was counted at least ten times. V is TRBV6-5 and J is TRBJ2-3; 8 bases map to TRBD2. V shed 6 bases and J 1 base; nucleotides not matched to a gene: 3. The CDR3 spans 14 residues. Germline V CDR1 and CDR2: MNHEY, SVGAGI. CDR3 DNA sequence: TGTGCCAGCAGAGCGGGAGATGGCACAGATACGCAGTATTTT. As protein: CASRAGDGTDTQYF.

In its sample, this clonotype was seen a few times. The chain couples TRBV29-1 to TRBJ1-2; the D is unclear. The V end lost 1 base, the J end lost 4 bases, and 10 bases lay between the germline ends. This CDR3 has 13 amino acids. The germline CDR1 and CDR2 sequences are SQVTM and ANQGSEA. Here the CDR3 reads CSVEVTPSYGYTF. In nucleotides, the CDR3 is TGCAGCGTTGAAGTGACTCCATCCTATGGCTACACCTTC.

V and J are TRBV12-3 or TRBV12-4 and TRBJ2-2; 8 bases are shared with TRBD1. This CDR3 region has 15 residues. V shed 5 bases and J 4 bases; nucleotides not matched to a gene: 6. CDR3 sequence reads: CASSPSGQGTGELFF. CDR3 nucleotides: TGTGCCAGCAGTCCCTCCGGACAGGGCACCGGGGAGCTGTTTTTT.

This clonotype was seen many times. This rearrangement joins TRBV25-1 to TRBJ1-1; D is ambiguous. The CDR3 is 11 amino acids. Trimming left V 6 bases short and J 8 bases short, with 10 bases between. CDR1 MGHDK and CDR2 SYGVNS come from the germline V gene. CDR3 nucleotide sequence: TGTGCCAGCAGAGAGGACGTGGAAGCTTTCTTT. As protein: CASREDVEAFF. The full variable domain, in which reference TRBV25-1 and TRBJ1-1 provide the parts outside the CDR3, is EADIYQTPRYLVIGTGKKITLECSQTMGHDKMYWYQQDPGMELHLIHYSYGVNSTEKGDLSSESTVSRIRTEHFPLTLESARPSHTSQYLCASREDVEAFFGQGTRLTVV.

Ten or more counts support this clonotype. The genes are TRBV7-6 and TRBJ2-5; weak D call: TRBD1 (6 bases). V gave up 6 bases and J gave up 5 bases, with 19 bases separating them. This CDR3 is 15 amino acids long. Germline values: CDR1 SGHVS, CDR2 FNYEAQ. CDR3 protein: CASSQDTGYGETQYF. The CDR3 coding sequence is TGTGCCAGCAGTCAAGATACAGGGTACGGCGAGACCCAGTACTTC.

The chain combines TRBV7-2 with TRBJ2-7, with D possibly being TRBD2 (5 bases). Per germline, CDR1 SGHTA and CDR2 FQGNSA. V was clipped by 1 base and J by 2 bases, with 21 bases between them. The CDR3 contains 18 residues. The CDR3 DNA reads TGTGCCAGCAGCTTAGGCCCAAGCGGCAGATTAGTAGCCTACGAGCAGTACTTC. As protein: CASSLGPSGRLVAYEQYF.

There are many counts of this clonotype. The CDR3 coding sequence is TGTGCCACCAGCAGAGGACAGTTACAAGAGACCCAGTACTTC. It specifies CATSRGQLQETQYF. This chain links TRBV15 with TRBJ2-5; D possibly corresponds to TRBD1 (5 bases). V lost 1 base, J lost 2 bases, and 8 bases lay in between. The CDR3 totals 14 residues. Germline V CDR1 and CDR2: LNHNV, YYDKDF (reference sequence).

This clonotype was observed many times. This rearrangement joins TRBV6-1 to TRBJ1-1; 10 nucleotides align to TRBD1. Germline CDR1 is MNHNS and CDR2 is SASEGT. Losses at the gene ends were 6 bases for V and 5 bases for J; bases not matched to a gene: 9. The CDR3 contains 15 residues. CDR3 nucleotide sequence: TGTGCCAGCAGGTCGGGACAGGGGTTCCGAACTGAAGCTTTCTTT. Translated, it gives CASRSGQGFRTEAFF.

This clonotype was observed a handful of times. The chain combines TRBV5-1 with TRBJ2-5; no clear D gene. Trimming took off 0 bases at V and 0 bases at J, with 9 bases between the two ends. The CDR3 sequence is 15 residues long. Germline assignment: CDR1 SGHRS and CDR2 YFSETQ. CDR3 loop: CASSLVTGNQETQYF. CDR3 DNA sequence: TGCGCCAGCAGCTTGGTTACCGGCAACCAAGAGACCCAGTACTTC.

This clonotype came up many times. The chain joins TRBV12-3 or TRBV12-4 to TRBJ2-7, with 7 nucleotides matching TRBD1. The ends lost 6 bases at V and 3 bases at J; junction bases unmatched: 8. CDR3 size: 14 residues. The DNA for the CDR3 is TGTGCCAGCAGGAAACAGGGGACCTTCTACGAGCAGTACTTC. It is translated as CASRKQGTFYEQYF.

Ten or more counts support this clonotype. The rearrangement joins TRBV14 to TRBJ1-6; the D is unclear. Trimming shortened V by 3 bases and J by 10 bases, and 4 bases separated the two germline ends. The CDR3 loop spans 11 amino acids. CDR1 and CDR2 (germline): SGHDN, FVKESK. The CDR3 protein is CASSQGSPLHF. In nucleotides, the CDR3 is TGTGCCAGCAGCCAGGGATCACCCCTCCACTTT.

In this sample, this clonotype turned up many times. V and J are TRBV20-1 and TRBJ1-5, with 7 bases lining up with TRBD1. Unmatched junction bases numbered 6, after V lost 0 bases and J lost 4 bases. CDR1 is DFQATT and CDR2 is SNEGSKA in the germline V gene (reference sequence). The CDR3 runs 15 residues. CDR3 sequence (DNA): TGCAGTGCTAGAGATTTCCACAGGGGTAATCAGCCCCAGCATTTT. Protein product: CSARDFHRGNQPQHF.